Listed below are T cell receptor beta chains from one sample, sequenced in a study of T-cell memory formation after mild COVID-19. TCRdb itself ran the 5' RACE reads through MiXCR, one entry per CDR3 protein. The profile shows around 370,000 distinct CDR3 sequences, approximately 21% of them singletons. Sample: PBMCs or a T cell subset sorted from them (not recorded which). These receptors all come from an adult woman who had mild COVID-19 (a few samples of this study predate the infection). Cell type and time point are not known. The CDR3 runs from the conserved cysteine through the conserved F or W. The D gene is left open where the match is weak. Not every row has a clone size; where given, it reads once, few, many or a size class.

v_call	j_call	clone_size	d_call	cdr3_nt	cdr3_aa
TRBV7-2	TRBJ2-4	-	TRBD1	TGTGCCAGCAGCCCTACCTCCAACAGGGGGAGCATTCAGTACTTC	CASSPTSNRGSIQYF
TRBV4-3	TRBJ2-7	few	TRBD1	TGCGCCAGCAGCCAAGATACAGGGGACTCCTACGAGCAGTACTTC	CASSQDTGDSYEQYF
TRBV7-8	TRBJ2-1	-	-	TGTGCCAGCAGCCCCTGGAGACAGGCCTCCTACAATGAGCAGTTCTTC	CASSPWRQASYNEQFF
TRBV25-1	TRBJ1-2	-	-	TGTGCCAGCAGTGAATCTTTAATTGGTCTAAACTATGGCTACACCTTC	CASSESLIGLNYGYTF
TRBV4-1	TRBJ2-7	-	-	TGCGCCAGCAGCGGGTGGGTAGGGCAGGTCGAGCAGTACTTC	CASSGWVGQVEQYF
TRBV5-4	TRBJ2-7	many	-	TGTGCCAGCAGCAGGGACATTTACGAGCAGTACTTC	CASSRDIYEQYF
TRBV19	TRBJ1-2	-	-	TGTGCCAGTAGAGACGACAGGACCTCCCAAGGCTACACCTTC	CASRDDRTSQGYTF
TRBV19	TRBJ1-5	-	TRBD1	TGTGCCAGTAGTTTCGACAGGGGTAAGCAGCCCCAGCATTTT	CASSFDRGKQPQHF
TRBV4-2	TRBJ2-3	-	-	TGTGCCAGCAGCCCCATTTCGCGGTATGATACGCAGTATTTT	CASSPISRYDTQYF
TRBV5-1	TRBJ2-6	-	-	TGCGCCAGCAGCTTGGGAGGAATGAGGGGGGCCAACGTCCTGACTTTC	CASSLGGMRGANVLTF
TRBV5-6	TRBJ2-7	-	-	TGTGCCAGCAGCGCCCCCGGATGGAGCTACGAGCAGTACTTC	CASSAPGWSYEQYF
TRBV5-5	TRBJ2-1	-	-	TGTGCCAGCAGCTTCTATCCTTACAATGAGCAGTTCTTC	CASSFYPYNEQFF
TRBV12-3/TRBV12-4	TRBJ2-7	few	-	TGTGCCAGCAGCCCTACCTCAATCTACGAGCAGTACTTC	CASSPTSIYEQYF
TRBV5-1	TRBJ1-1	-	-	TGCGCCAGCAGCTTGGGCTTCGGGGGGAACACTGAAGCTTTCTTT	CASSLGFGGNTEAFF
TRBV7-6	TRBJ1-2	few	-	TGTGCCAGCAGCTTAGAGGGCAGTCCTAACTATGGCTACACCTTC	CASSLEGSPNYGYTF
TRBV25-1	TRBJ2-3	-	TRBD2	TGTGCCAGCAGTGATAGCGGGAGCACAGATACGCAGTATTTT	CASSDSGSTDTQYF
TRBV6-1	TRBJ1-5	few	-	TGTGCCAGCAGTGAAGGAATCCTCCGGCAGCCCCAGCATTTT	CASSEGILRQPQHF
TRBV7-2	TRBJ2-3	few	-	TGTGCCAGCACTGTGGTGGGACTTCTTAGCACAGATACGCAGTATTTT	CASTVVGLLSTDTQYF
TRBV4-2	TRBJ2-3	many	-	TGTGCCAGCAGCTCTCGTACTGGGAGCACAGATACGCAGTATTTT	CASSSRTGSTDTQYF
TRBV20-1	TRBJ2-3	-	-	TGCAGTGCTAGAGGCCCTTGGAGCACAGATACGCAGTATTTT	CSARGPWSTDTQYF
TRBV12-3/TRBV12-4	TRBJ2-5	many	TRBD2	TGTGCCAGCAGGCACGGGGGGGCGGGAGAGACCCAGTACTTC	CASRHGGAGETQYF
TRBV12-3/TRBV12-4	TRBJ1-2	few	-	TGTGCCAGCAGTTCCCCTATTGCGGCCCGATTTCTAGGCTACACCTTC	CASSSPIAARFLGYTF
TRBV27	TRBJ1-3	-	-	TGTGCCAGCAGCCTCAGAGTTCCTTACTATGGAAACACCATATATTTT	CASSLRVPYYGNTIYF
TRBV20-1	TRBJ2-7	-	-	TGCAGTGCTAGAGTCATCGGGAGTTCCTACGAGCAGTACTTC	CSARVIGSSYEQYF
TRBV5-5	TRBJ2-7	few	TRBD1	TGTGCCAGCAGCTTGGTAATAATCGGGACAGGGGGCTACGAGCAGTACTTC	CASSLVIIGTGGYEQYF
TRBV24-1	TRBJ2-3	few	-	TGTGCCACCAGCCCCACTAGCACAGATACGCAGTATTTT	CATSPTSTDTQYF
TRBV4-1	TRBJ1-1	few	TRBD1	TGCGCCAGCAGCCAACAAAGACAGGGTGGCACTGAAGCTTTCTTT	CASSQQRQGGTEAFF
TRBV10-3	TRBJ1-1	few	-	TGTGCCATCAGTCCGGGATCTAACACTGAAGCTTTCTTT	CAISPGSNTEAFF
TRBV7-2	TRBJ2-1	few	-	TGTGCCAGCAGCTCGGCGGCCACCTGGGGGCGCGAGCAGTTCTTC	CASSSAATWGREQFF
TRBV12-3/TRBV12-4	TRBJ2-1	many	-	TGTGCCAGCAGTGCTCCAGGTGCTGAGCAGTTCTTC	CASSAPGAEQFF
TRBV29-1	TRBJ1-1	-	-	TGCAGCGCCGTGGGCACTGAAGCTTTCTTT	CSAVGTEAFF
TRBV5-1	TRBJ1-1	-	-	TGCGCCAGCAGTAAGTCGGGGGGAACTGAAGCTTTCTTT	CASSKSGGTEAFF
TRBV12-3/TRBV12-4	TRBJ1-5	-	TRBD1	TGTGCCAGCAGGTTGGACAGGGGCGGAAATCAGCCCCAGCATTTT	CASRLDRGGNQPQHF
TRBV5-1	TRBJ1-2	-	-	TGCGCCAGCAGCTTGGTTTCAGCTCTATATGGCTACACCTTC	CASSLVSALYGYTF
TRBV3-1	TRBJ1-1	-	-	TGTGCCAGCAGCCCCTGGCAACAGGGATTAAACACTGAAGCTTTCTTT	CASSPWQQGLNTEAFF
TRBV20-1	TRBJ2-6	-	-	TGCAGTGCTACAGGTGACTCTGGGGCCAACGTCCTGACTTTC	CSATGDSGANVLTF
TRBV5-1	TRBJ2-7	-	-	TGCGCCAGCAGCGGGGGGGACACTTTTGACGAGCAGTACTTC	CASSGGDTFDEQYF
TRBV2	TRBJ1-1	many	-	TGTGCCAGCAGTGTATCAGAACTTGGGACTGAAGCTTTCTTT	CASSVSELGTEAFF
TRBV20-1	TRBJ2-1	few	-	TGCAGTGCCAGCGGCCAGATCGGGTCCAATGAGCAGTTCTTC	CSASGQIGSNEQFF
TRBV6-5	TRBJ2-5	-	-	TGTGCCAGCAGTTCAAGCTCAGGGGGGGTTATCGGGACCCAGTACTTC	CASSSSSGGVIGTQYF
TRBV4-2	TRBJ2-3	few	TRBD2	TGTGCCAGCAGCCCAGAGCGGGACAGCACAGATACGCAGTATTTT	CASSPERDSTDTQYF
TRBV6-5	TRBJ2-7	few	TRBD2	TGTGCCAGCAGTTACCTAGGAAAGACTAGCGGGAGCTCCTACGAGCAGTACTTC	CASSYLGKTSGSSYEQYF
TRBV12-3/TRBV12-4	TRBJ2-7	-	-	TGTGCCAAACAAAAGAGGACCCCCTACGAGCAGTACTTC	CAKQKRTPYEQYF
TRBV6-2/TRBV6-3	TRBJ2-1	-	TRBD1	TGTGCCAGCAGTCCCAGACAGGGGGCAGTGGGCAATGAGCAGTTCTTC	CASSPRQGAVGNEQFF
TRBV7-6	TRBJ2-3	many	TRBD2	TGTGCCAGCAGCCGAAGCGGGACTGGCAACACAGATACGCAGTATTTT	CASSRSGTGNTDTQYF
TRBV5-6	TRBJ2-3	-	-	TGTGCCAGCACCGTTAGGGGGGCGGGCACAGATACGCAGTATTTT	CASTVRGAGTDTQYF
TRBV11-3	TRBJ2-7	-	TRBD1	TGTGCCAGCACCCGGGGCACAGGGGGCTTCGGCGAGCAGTACTTC	CASTRGTGGFGEQYF
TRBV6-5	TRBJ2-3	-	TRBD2	TGTGCCTCCAACCTGGGACTAGGCAAAGATACGCAGTATTTT	CASNLGLGKDTQYF